This TCR beta chain emerged from a study of T cell repertoires and leukemia-associated antigens (dated by TCRdb to about 2019). Context from the whole study: Per sample, about 5.1 to 7 million read pairs and about 3 to 5.0 million effective reads were obtained, for about 15 million effective reads in total. In vitro peptide stimulation of healthy T cells was used with the aim of identifying the antigen recognized by a TCR Vbeta21 clone previously found in CML patients. Study-wide findings and limitations: The four groups showed no significant differences in numbers of Vbeta genes (about 60), Jbeta genes (about 14), VDJ rearrangements, or unique CDR3s. The antigen specificity and function of the expanded clones were not directly tested and needed further investigation.

This clonotype is deemed medium-sized (0.01 to 0.1%). The clone's antigen remains unknown. Per-base qualities were not stored, and no clone one base away is much larger. TRIzol reagent was used to extract total RNA from the cultured T cells. TCRbeta libraries were amplified from RNA using 5' rapid amplification of cDNA ends (5'RACE). Before sequencing, library concentration and integrity were assessed using Qubit, an Agilent instrument, and quantitative PCR. A commercial service provider sequenced the qualified libraries on Illumina HiSeq or MiSeq. The original methods were these. MiXCR version 1.8.2 was used to identify TCR sequences in each sample. For a clone to count as qualified, its CDR3 had to be longer than four amino acids, its nucleotide length had to be in-frame, and the clone could not contain a stop codon. A read containing the complete CDR3 structure was defined as an effective read. RT-PCR with 24 Vbeta primers, GeneScan spectratyping, and Sanger sequencing were used to validate the expanded clones. TCRdb applied fastp at Q25 and MiXCR to the public reads, then kept only in-frame beta chains. Under each unique CDR3 protein, matching rows form one entry showing the most common genes and DNA. The V and J calls were determined by TCRdb, not by the authors. The sample contains some 14,000 distinct CDR3 sequences, 30% to 40% of them found a single time. Of the sample, about 9% is held by the ten largest clones.

As a first step, CD3+ T cells were rested overnight at about 2.5 million cells/mL in RPMI 1640 lacking fetal bovine serum. CD3+ T cells were isolated from PBMCs with MACS immunomagnetic beads following the manufacturer's instructions. The CDR3 covers 15 residues, taking in both the cysteine and the phenylalanine. Just the 45-base CDR3 DNA is kept, in frame starting at base 1. The junction shows trimming of 5 bases on V and 2 bases on J, and the gene matches do not reach 4 bases of it. CDR1 and CDR2 are drawn from the germline V gene (reference sequence): DFQATT, SNEGSKA. The sequence links TRBV20-1 to TRBJ2-3; 13 bases in between match TRBD2. The TCR was taken from a female donor in good health. The sequenced material came from CD3+ T cells sorted from blood and cultured. The nucleotide sequence is TGCAGTGCTTGGACTAGCGGGAGTCTCACAGATACGCAGTATTTT. Its product reads: CSAWTSGSLTDTQYF.